This T cell receptor beta chain is from a study of technical replicates of blood from several donors (dated by TCRdb to about 2017). Libraries were prepared through the immunoSEQ multiplex PCR assay. The clones in this table, taken by TCRdb from immuneACCESS, are in-frame only. Not every clone is retained; where verified, under half of the shortfall comes from an unresolved V gene, and the cause of the rest is unknown. Present in this sample are about 82,000 clones, 96% of which were seen just once. The top ten hold 0.37% of the sample. CDR1 and CDR2, looked up from the germline V gene, are WSHSY and SAAADI. V and J are truncated by 6 bases and 0 bases respectively, leaving an intervening sequence of 9 bases. The CDR3 goes from the cysteine to the phenylalanine over 13 residues. The CDR3 DNA has 39 bases and is translated from base 1. For this clone: Its binding antigen is unknown. No much larger clonotype is one base removed from it; base qualities were not supplied.

Sequencing was carried out using T cells isolated from PBMCs. The V and J genes are TRBV10-2 and TRBJ2-7, and TRBD1 may be the D gene, going by 5 matching bases. The sequence was obtained from a human donor in good health. The CDR3 loop reads CASRDTNSYEQYF. The sequenced DNA: TGCGCCAGCAGGGACACCAACTCCTACGAGCAGTACTTC.